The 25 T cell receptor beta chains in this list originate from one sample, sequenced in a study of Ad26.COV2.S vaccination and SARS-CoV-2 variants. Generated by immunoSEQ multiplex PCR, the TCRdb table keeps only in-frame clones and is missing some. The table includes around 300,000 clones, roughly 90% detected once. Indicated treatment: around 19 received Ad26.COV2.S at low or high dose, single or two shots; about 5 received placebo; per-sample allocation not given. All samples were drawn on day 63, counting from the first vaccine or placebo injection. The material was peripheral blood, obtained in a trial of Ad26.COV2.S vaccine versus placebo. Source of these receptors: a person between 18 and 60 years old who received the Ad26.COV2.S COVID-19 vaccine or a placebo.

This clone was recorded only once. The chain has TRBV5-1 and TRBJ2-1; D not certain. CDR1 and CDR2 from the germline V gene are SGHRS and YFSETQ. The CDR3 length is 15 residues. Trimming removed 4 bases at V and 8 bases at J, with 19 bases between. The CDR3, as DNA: TGCGCCAGCAGCCCGCAAGGGTTCACCGGCGATGAGCAGTTCTTC. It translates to CASSPQGFTGDEQFF. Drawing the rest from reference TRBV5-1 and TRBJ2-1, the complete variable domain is KAGVTQTPRYLIKTRGQQVTLSCSPISGHRSVSWYQQTPGQGLQFLFEYFSETQRNKGNFPGRFSGRQFSNSRSEMNVSTLELGDSALYLCASSPQGFTGDEQFFGPGTRLTVL.

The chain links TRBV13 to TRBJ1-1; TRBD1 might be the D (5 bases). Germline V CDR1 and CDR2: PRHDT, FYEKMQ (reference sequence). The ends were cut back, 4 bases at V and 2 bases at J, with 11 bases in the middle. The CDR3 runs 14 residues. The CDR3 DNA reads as TGTGCCAGCAGCTATAGGGGAGTAAACACTGAAGCTTTCTTT. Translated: CASSYRGVNTEAFF.

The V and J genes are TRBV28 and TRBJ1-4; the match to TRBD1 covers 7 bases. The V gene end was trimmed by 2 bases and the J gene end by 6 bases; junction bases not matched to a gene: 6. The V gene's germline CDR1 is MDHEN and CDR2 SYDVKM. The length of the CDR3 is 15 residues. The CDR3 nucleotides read TGTGCCAGCAGTTTACTGCAGGGGGTCTATGAAAAACTGTTTTTT. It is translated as CASSLLQGVYEKLFF.

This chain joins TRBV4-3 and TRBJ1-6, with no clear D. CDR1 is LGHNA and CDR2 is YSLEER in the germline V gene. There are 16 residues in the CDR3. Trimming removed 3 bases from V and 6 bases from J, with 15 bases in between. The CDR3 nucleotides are TGCGCCAGCAGCCATTCACATACAGAACCTAATTCACCCCTCCACTTT. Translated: CASSHSHTEPNSPLHF.

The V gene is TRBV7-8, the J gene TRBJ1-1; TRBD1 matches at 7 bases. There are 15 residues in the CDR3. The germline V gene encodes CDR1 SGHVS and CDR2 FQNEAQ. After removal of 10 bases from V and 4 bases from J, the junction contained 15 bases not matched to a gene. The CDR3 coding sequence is TGTGCCATCACATATCCCCAGGGGGGGTCCACTGAAGCTTTCTTT. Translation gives CAITYPQGGSTEAFF.

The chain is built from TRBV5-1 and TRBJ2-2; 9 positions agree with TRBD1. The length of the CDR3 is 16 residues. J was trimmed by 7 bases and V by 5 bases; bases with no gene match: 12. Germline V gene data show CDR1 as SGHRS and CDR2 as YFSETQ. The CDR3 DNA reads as TGCGCCAGCAGTTATTACCGGGACAGGGCCCACGGGGAGCTGTTTTTT. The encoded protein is CASSYYRDRAHGELFF. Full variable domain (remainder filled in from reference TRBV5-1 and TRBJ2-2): KAGVTQTPRYLIKTRGQQVTLSCSPISGHRSVSWYQQTPGQGLQFLFEYFSETQRNKGNFPGRFSGRQFSNSRSEMNVSTLELGDSALYLCASSYYRDRAHGELFFGEGSRLTVL.

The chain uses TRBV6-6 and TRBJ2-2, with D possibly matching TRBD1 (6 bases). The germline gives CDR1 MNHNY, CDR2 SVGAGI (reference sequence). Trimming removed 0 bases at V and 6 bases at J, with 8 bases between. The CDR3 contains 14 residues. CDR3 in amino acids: CASSYSDRSGELFF. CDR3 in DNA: TGTGCCAGCAGTTACTCGGACAGATCCGGGGAGCTGTTTTTT.

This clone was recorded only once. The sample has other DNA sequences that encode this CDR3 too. The CDR3: CASSLPGNEQFF. DNA of the CDR3: TGTGCCAGCAGTTTACCGGGGAATGAGCAGTTCTTC. This chain uses TRBV27 with TRBJ2-1, with D possibly being TRBD2 (5 bases). In germline, CDR1 is MNHEY, CDR2 SMNVEV (reference sequence). This CDR3 comprises 12 residues. V lost 2 bases to trimming and J lost 7 bases, with 6 bases between them.

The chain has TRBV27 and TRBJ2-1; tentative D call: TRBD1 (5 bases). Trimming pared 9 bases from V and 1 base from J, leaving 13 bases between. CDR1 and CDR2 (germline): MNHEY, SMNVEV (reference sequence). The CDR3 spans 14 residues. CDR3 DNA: TGTGCCAGACCAACGACAGTTTCCTACAATGAGCAGTTCTTC. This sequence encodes CARPTTVSYNEQFF.

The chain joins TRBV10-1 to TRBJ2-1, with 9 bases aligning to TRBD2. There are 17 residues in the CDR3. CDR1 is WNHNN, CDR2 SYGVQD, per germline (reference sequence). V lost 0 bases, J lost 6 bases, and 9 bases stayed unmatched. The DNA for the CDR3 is TGCGCCAGCAGTGAGTCTGTAGCGGGGGTATATATCAATGAGCAGTTCTTC. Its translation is CASSESVAGVYINEQFF.

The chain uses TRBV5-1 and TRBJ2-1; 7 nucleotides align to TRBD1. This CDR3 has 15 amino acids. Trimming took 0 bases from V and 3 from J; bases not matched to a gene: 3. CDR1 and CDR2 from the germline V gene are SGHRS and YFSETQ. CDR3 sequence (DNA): TGCGCCAGCAGCTTGGAGGGACAGAGCTACAATGAGCAGTTCTTC. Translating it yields CASSLEGQSYNEQFF.

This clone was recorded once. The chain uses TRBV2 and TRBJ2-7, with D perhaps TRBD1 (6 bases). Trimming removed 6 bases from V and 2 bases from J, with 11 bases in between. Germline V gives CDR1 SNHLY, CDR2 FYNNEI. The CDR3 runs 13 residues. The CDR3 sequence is CASRETGTYEQYV. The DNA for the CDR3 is TGTGCCAGCAGGGAGACAGGCACCTACGAGCAGTACGTC.

The CDR3 bases are TGTGCCAGCAGCCTGGGGCGGGAGTACGCAGATACGCAGTATTTT. It specifies CASSLGREYADTQYF. V usage is TRBV7-9 and J usage is TRBJ2-3; 7 bases line up with TRBD2. This CDR3 is built from 15 residues. Per germline, CDR1 SEHNR and CDR2 FQNEAQ (reference sequence). The V gene end was trimmed by 5 bases and the J gene end by 4 bases; junction bases not matched to a gene: 9.

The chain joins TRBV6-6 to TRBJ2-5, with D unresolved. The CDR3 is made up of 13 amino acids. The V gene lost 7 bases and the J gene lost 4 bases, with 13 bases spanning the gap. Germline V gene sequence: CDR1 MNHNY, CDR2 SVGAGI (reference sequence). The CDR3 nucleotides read TGTGCCAGCACTTCCTGGGGAAGAGAGACCCAGTACTTC. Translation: CASTSWGRETQYF.

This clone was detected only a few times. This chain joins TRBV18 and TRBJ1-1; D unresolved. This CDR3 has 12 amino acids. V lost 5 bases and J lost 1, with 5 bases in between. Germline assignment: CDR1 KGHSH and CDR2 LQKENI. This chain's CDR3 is CASSNRNTEAFF. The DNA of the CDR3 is TGTGCCAGCTCAAACAGGAACACTGAAGCTTTCTTT.

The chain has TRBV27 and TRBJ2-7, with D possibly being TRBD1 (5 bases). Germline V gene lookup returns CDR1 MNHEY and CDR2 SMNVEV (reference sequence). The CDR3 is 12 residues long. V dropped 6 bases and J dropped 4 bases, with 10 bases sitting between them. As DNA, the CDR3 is TGTGCCAGCAGGGGGCCAGGTTACGAGCAGTACGTC. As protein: CASRGPGYEQYV.

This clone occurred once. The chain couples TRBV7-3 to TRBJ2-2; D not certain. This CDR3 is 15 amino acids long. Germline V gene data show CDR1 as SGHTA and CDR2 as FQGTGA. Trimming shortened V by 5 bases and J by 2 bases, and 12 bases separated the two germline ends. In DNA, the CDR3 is TGTGCCAGCAGCCCCCAGACTTCCAACACCGGGGAGCTGTTTTTT. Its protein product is CASSPQTSNTGELFF.

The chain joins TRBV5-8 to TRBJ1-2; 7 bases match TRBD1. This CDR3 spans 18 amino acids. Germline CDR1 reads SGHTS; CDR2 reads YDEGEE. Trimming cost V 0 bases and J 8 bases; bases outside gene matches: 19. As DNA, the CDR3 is TGTGCCAGCAGCTTGGAATTCGTAGGGGAGGGGGCTGTTCGGGGCTACACCTTC. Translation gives CASSLEFVGEGAVRGYTF.

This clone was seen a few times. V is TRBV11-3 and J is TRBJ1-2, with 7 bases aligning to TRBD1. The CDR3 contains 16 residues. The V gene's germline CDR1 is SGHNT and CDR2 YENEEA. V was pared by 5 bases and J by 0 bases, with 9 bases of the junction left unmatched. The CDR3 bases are TGTGCCAGCAGCAAATTAGGGACAGTCACTAACTATGGCTACACCTTC. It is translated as CASSKLGTVTNYGYTF.

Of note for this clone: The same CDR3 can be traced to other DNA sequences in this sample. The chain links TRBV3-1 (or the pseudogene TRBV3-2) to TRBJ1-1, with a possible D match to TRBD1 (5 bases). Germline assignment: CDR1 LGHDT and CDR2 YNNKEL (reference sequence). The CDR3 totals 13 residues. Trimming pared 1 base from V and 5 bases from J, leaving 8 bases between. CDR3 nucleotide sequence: TGTGCCAGCAGCCAAGTTCGGGGGACTGAAGCTTTCTTT. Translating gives CASSQVRGTEAFF.

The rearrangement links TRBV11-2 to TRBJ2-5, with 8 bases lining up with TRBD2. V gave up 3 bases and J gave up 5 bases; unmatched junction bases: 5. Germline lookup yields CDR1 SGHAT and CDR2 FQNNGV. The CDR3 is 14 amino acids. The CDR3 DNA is TGTGCCAGCAGCTTGGCGGGAGGAGGTGAGACCCAGTACTTC. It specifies CASSLAGGGETQYF.

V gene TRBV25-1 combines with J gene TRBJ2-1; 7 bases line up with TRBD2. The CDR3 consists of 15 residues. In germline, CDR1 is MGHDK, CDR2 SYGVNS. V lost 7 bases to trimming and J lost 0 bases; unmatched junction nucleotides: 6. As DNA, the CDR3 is TGTGCCAGCACCTCGGGAGGACGCTCCTACAATGAGCAGTTCTTC. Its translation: CASTSGGRSYNEQFF.

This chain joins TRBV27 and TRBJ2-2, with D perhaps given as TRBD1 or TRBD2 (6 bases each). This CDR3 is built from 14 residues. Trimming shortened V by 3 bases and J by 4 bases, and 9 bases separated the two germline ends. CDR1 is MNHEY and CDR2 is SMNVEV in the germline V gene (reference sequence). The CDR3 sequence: CASSLGGPTGELFF. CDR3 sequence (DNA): TGTGCCAGCAGTTTGGGGGGCCCCACCGGGGAGCTGTTTTTT.

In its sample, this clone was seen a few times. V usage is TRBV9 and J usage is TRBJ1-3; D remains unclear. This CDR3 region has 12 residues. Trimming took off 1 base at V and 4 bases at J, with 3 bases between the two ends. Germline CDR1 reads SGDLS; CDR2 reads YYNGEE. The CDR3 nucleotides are TGTGCCAGCAGCGTAATGGGAAACACCATATATTTT. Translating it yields CASSVMGNTIYF.

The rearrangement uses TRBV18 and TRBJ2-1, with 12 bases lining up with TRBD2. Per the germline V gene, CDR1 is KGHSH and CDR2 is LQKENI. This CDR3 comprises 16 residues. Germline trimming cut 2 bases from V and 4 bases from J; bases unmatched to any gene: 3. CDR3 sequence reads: CASSPVGTSGYNEQFF. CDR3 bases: TGTGCCAGCTCACCAGTTGGGACTAGCGGGTACAATGAGCAGTTCTTC.